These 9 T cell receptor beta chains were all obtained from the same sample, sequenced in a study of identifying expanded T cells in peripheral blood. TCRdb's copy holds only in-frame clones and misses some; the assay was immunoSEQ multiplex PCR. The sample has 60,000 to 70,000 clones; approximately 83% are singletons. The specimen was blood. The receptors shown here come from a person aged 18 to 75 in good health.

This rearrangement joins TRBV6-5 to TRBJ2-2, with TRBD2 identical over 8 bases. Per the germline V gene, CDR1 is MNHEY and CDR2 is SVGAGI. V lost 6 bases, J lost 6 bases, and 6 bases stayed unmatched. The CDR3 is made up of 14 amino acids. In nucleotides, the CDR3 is TGTGCCAGCAGAGGGACTAGTCCCGCCGGGGAGCTGTTTTTT. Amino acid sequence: CASRGTSPAGELFF.

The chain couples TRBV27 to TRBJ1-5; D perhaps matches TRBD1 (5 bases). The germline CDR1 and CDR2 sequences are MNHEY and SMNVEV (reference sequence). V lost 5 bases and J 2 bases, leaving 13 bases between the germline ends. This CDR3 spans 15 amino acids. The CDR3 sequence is CASSLRGARNQPQHF. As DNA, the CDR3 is TGTGCCAGCAGTCTCCGAGGGGCTCGCAATCAGCCCCAGCATTTT.

CDR3 amino acids: CASSPRGGRTYNEQFF. The CDR3 region has the DNA TGTGCCAGCAGCCCAAGGGGGGGGCGGACCTACAATGAGCAGTTCTTC. The chain carries TRBV7-9 and TRBJ2-1; D is possibly TRBD2 (7 bases). Per the germline V gene, CDR1 is SEHNR and CDR2 is FQNEAQ (reference sequence). V lost 5 bases and J lost 2, with 16 bases in between. The CDR3 has 16 residues.

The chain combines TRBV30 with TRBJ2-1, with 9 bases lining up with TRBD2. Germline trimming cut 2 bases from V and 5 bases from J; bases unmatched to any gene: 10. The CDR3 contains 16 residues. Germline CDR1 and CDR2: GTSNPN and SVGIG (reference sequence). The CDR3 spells CAWSMVAGVSHNEQFF. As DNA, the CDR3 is TGTGCCTGGAGTATGGTAGCGGGAGTATCCCACAATGAGCAGTTCTTC.

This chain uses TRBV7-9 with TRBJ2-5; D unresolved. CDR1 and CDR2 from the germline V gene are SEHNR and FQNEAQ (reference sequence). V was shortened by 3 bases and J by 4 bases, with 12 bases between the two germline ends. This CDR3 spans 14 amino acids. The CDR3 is CASSLRGASETQYF. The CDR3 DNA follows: TGTGCCAGCAGCTTGCGCGGAGCGTCAGAGACCCAGTACTTC.

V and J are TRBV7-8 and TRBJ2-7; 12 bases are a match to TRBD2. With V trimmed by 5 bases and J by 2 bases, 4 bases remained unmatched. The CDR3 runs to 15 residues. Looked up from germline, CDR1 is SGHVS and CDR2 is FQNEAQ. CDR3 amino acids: CASSATSGGAYEQYF. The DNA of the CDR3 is TGTGCCAGCAGCGCGACTAGCGGGGGAGCCTACGAGCAGTACTTC.

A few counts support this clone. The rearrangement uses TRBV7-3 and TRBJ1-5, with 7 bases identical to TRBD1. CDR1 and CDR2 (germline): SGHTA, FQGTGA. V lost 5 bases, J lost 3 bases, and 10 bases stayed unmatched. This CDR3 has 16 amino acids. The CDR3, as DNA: TGTGCCAGCAGCCCACAGGGGAGTTCACCCAATCAGCCCCAGCATTTT. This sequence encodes CASSPQGSSPNQPQHF.

Here the CDR3 reads CASSLAERETQYF. The CDR3 DNA follows: TGTGCCAGCAGCTTAGCTGAACGGGAGACCCAGTACTTC. The chain uses TRBV11-3 and TRBJ2-5; no reliable D call. The CDR3 spans 13 residues. Germline V lookup: CDR1 SGHNT, CDR2 YENEEA. V lost 1 base, J lost 5 bases, and 8 bases lay in between.

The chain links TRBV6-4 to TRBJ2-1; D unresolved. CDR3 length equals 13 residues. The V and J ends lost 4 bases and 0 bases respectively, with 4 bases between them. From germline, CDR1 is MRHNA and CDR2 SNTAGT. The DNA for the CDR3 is TGTGCCAGCAGTGCTAGCTCCTACAATGAGCAGTTCTTC. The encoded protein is CASSASSYNEQFF.